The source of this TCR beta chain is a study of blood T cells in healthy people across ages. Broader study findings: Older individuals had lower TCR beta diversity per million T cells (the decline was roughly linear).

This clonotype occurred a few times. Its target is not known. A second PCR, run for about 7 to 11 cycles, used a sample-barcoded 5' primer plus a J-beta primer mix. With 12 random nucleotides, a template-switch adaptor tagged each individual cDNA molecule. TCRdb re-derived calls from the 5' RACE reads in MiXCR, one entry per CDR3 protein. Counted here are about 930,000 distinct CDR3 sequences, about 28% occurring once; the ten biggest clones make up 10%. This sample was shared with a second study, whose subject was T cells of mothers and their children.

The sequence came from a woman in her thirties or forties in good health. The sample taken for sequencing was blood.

CDR3 sequence (DNA): TGCAGCGTTGGCGGAGGGCGGGGGTTATATAGCACAGATACGCAGTATTTT. It is translated as CSVGGGRGLYSTDTQYF. The V and J genes are TRBV29-1 and TRBJ2-3, with 7 nucleotides matching TRBD2. V gave up 4 bases and J gave up 0 bases; unmatched junction bases: 13. Per germline, CDR1 SQVTM and CDR2 ANQGSEA. This CDR3 comprises 17 residues.